The 6 T cell receptor beta chains below were found in one sample sequenced in a study of human T cells and chemical hapten exposure. TCRdb re-called the RACE reads with MiXCR, one entry per CDR3 protein. The data contain approximately 90,000 distinct CDR3 sequences, around 8.8% of them seen just once; the ten biggest clones take up around 2.8%. Time point of the sample: healthy volunteer bleed at 2 weeks. Total RNA extraction was carried out from unfractionated whole blood. The sequenced material came from whole blood. These receptors originate from a female donor in good health. Some clones in this sample may be carry-over from other donors' samples.

V usage is TRBV20-1 and J usage is TRBJ1-2, with 7 bases fitting TRBD1. Germline CDR1 DFQATT, CDR2 SNEGSKA (reference sequence). This CDR3 is built from 14 residues. The J segment lost 4 bases and the V segment lost 4 bases, leaving 9 bases of the junction unmatched. The CDR3 loop is CSATLQGTGYGYTF. The CDR3, as DNA: TGCAGTGCTACCCTACAGGGGACCGGCTATGGCTACACCTTC.

This rearrangement joins TRBV7-2 to TRBJ2-3; D is possibly TRBD2 (5 bases). The CDR3 is 16 amino acids. Trimming stripped 0 bases from V and 0 bases from J, with 10 bases between. In germline, CDR1 is SGHTA, CDR2 FQGNSA. CDR3 residues: CASSLAAALSTDTQYF. Written as DNA, the CDR3 is TGTGCCAGCAGCTTAGCAGCGGCCCTTAGCACAGATACGCAGTATTTT.

The chain employs TRBV6-2 or TRBV6-3 and TRBJ2-1, with unresolved D. The CDR3 loop spans 12 amino acids. Germline CDR1 is MNHEY and CDR2 is SVGEGT. Trimming pared 0 bases from V and 8 bases from J, leaving 5 bases between. CDR3 region: CASSYSEDEQFF. The CDR3 DNA is TGTGCCAGCAGTTACTCTGAGGATGAGCAGTTCTTC.

This clonotype was seen ten or more times. The chain recombines TRBV2 with TRBJ1-2, with D tentatively TRBD1 (5 bases). V lost 5 bases and J lost 6, with 13 bases in between. The CDR3 is 13 residues long. From germline, CDR1 is SNHLY and CDR2 FYNNEI. In DNA, the CDR3 is TGTGCCAGCAGTCTCAGGGCGTGGAATGGCTACACCTTC. Protein product: CASSLRAWNGYTF.

The sample holds a few counts of this clonotype. The V and J genes are TRBV12-3 or TRBV12-4 and TRBJ1-2, with D perhaps matching TRBD1 (6 bases). The V end was cut by 5 bases, the J end by 0 bases, with 16 bases between. The CDR3 is made up of 16 amino acids. This CDR3 reads CASSPFRRDTNYGYTF. Here the CDR3 DNA reads TGTGCCAGCAGTCCCTTCCGCCGGGACACTAACTATGGCTACACCTTC.

In the case of this clonotype: Possible read error: a much larger clone is one base away. This rearrangement joins TRBV4-1 to TRBJ2-1; 8 nucleotides match TRBD2. This CDR3 region has 15 residues. CDR1 and CDR2 from the germline V gene are MGHRA and YSYEKL. V lost 6 bases to trimming and J lost 6 bases; unmatched junction nucleotides: 10. The CDR3 DNA follows: TGCGCCAGCAGGCAATTAACGGGAGGGGCCAATGAGCAGTTCTTC. Residues: CASRQLTGGANEQFF.